Shown below are 11 T cell receptor beta chains from a single sample sequenced in a study of T cells in Graves' hyperthyroidism and ophthalmopathy. The CDR3 regions of TCR beta were amplified from RNA transcripts. First-round RT-PCR with HTBI primers amplified the TCR CDR3 region. TCRdb ran MiXCR on the multiplex PCR reads and lists one entry per CDR3 protein. Found here are about 380,000 distinct CDR3 sequences, approximately 15% of them singletons; the top ten hold less than 25%. Material: blood. The receptor source for this set is a man aged 25-45 years with Graves' hyperthyroidism that later progressed to Graves' ophthalmopathy.

V usage is TRBV5-1 and J usage is TRBJ2-5; TRBD2 is a possible D gene (6 bases). Germline CDR1 SGHRS, CDR2 YFSETQ. V gave up 0 bases and J gave up 0 bases, with 15 bases separating them. There are 17 residues in the CDR3. DNA of the CDR3: TGCGCCAGCAGCTTGGGGGCGGGAAGCCCTTACCAAGAGACCCAGTACTTC. This codes for CASSLGAGSPYQETQYF.

This clonotype was counted between two and nine times. The chain uses TRBV7-2 and TRBJ1-2, with 7 nucleotides matching TRBD1. The germline CDR1 and CDR2 sequences are SGHTA and FQGNSA. V lost 2 bases, J lost 4 bases, and 10 bases stayed unmatched. This CDR3 spans 16 amino acids. DNA for the CDR3: TGTGCCAGCAGCTTACAAGGGGGACAGAACTCCTATGGCTACACCTTC. Its protein product is CASSLQGGQNSYGYTF.

This clonotype was recorded at least ten times. The chain has TRBV7-9 and TRBJ1-1; possible D gene TRBD1, 6 bases. From germline, CDR1 is SEHNR and CDR2 FQNEAQ (reference sequence). V was shortened by 2 bases and J by 6 bases, with 10 bases between the two germline ends. The CDR3 contains 13 residues. Here the CDR3 reads CASSLTTGAEAFF. The CDR3 coding sequence is TGTGCCAGCAGCTTAACGACAGGTGCTGAAGCTTTCTTT.

This chain uses TRBV14 with TRBJ2-7; D unresolved. CDR1 and CDR2 from the germline V gene are SGHDN and FVKESK. The germline V and J ends were trimmed by 4 bases and 7 bases, with 14 bases remaining between them. The CDR3 is 13 residues long. The CDR3 coding sequence is TGTGCCAGCAGCCCCTCGTTGGTGTTTGAGCAGTACTTC. Protein product: CASSPSLVFEQYF. Full variable domain (missing parts from reference TRBV14 and TRBJ2-7): EAGVTQFPSHSVIEKGQTVTLRCDPISGHDNLYWYRRVMGKEIKFLLHFVKESKQDESGMPNNRFLAERTGGTYSTLKVQPAELEDSGVYFCASSPSLVFEQYFGPGTRLTVT.

This clonotype was recorded many times. The V call is TRBV6-1, the J call TRBJ2-2, with no clear D. The CDR3 totals 14 residues. V gave up 2 bases and J gave up 6 bases, with 10 bases separating them. Germline-derived CDR1 and CDR2 are MNHNS and SASEGT. CDR3 residues: CASSEHFGSGELFF. The CDR3, as DNA: TGTGCCAGCAGTGAACACTTCGGTTCCGGGGAGCTGTTTTTT.

The CDR3 protein is CASSFDRALNTEAFF. The CDR3 DNA reads TGTGCCAGCAGTTTTGACCGGGCCTTGAACACTGAAGCTTTCTTT. The chain recombines TRBV6-1 with TRBJ1-1; D unclear. V shed 5 bases and J shed 0 bases, with 13 bases lying between them. The CDR3 sequence is 15 residues long. Germline V gene data show CDR1 as MNHNS and CDR2 as SASEGT.

This clonotype was detected ten times or more. The J gene is TRBJ2-7, the V gene TRBV7-9; D not resolved. CDR1 and CDR2 from the germline V gene are SEHNR and FQNEAQ (reference sequence). CDR3 size: 15 residues. Trimming cost V 1 base and J 2 bases, with 12 bases left between them. In DNA form, the CDR3 reads TGTGCCAGCAGCTTAGGGTCAGGCAGAACCTACGAGCAGTACTTC. It specifies CASSLGSGRTYEQYF.

V and J are TRBV3-1 and TRBJ2-7, with D possibly being TRBD1 or TRBD2 (6 bases each). The germline V and J ends were trimmed by 4 bases and 2 bases, with 15 bases remaining between them. Germline values: CDR1 LGHDT, CDR2 YNNKEL (reference sequence). The CDR3 has 15 amino acids. The CDR3 here is CASSPRGGTPYEQYF. The CDR3 DNA reads as TGTGCCAGCAGCCCCAGGGGCGGGACACCCTACGAGCAGTACTTC.

J is TRBJ2-3 and V is TRBV11-2; no firm D call. V was pared by 4 bases and J by 5 bases, with 10 bases between. The CDR3 contains 13 residues. Per germline, CDR1 SGHAT and CDR2 FQNNGV. The CDR3 loop is CASSSVGLDTQYF. For the CDR3, the DNA is TGTGCCAGCAGCTCCGTCGGATTAGATACGCAGTATTTT.

This clonotype was observed many times. The chain carries TRBV15 and TRBJ2-7; 8 bases align to TRBD1. Germline V CDR1 and CDR2: LNHNV, YYDKDF (reference sequence). The J segment lost 3 bases and the V segment lost 1 base, leaving 5 bases of the junction unmatched. CDR3 length equals 15 residues. CDR3 nucleotide sequence: TGTGCCACCAGCAGAGTCCTGGACAGGGTCTACGAGCAGTACTTC. Protein product: CATSRVLDRVYEQYF.

This clonotype was picked up many times. The chain joins TRBV28 to TRBJ1-2, with 11 positions matching TRBD1. Per germline, CDR1 MDHEN and CDR2 SYDVKM. J was trimmed by 3 bases and V by 6 bases; bases with no gene match: 9. This CDR3 comprises 16 residues. The CDR3 nucleotides are TGTGCCAGCAGCCGGGCGCCGGGACAGGGGGACTATGGCTACACCTTC. Amino acid sequence: CASSRAPGQGDYGYTF.